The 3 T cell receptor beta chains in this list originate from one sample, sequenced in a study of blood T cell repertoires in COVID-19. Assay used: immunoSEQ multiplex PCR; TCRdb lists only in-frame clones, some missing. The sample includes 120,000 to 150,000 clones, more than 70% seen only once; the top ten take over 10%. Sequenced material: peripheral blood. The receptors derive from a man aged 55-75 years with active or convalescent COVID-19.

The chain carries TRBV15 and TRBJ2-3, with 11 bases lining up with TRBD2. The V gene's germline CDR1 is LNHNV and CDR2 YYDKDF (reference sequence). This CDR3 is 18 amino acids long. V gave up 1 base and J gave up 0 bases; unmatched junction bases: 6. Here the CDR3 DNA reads TGTGCCACCAGCAGAGTAGCGGGAGGGCCCCCTAGCACAGATACGCAGTATTTT. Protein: CATSRVAGGPPSTDTQYF.

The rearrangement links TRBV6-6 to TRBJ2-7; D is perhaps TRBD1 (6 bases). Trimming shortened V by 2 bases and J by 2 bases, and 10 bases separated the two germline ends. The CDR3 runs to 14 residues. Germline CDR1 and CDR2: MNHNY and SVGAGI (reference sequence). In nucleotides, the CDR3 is TGTGCCAGCAGTTACCAGGGGATGGCCTACGAGCAGTACTTC. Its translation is CASSYQGMAYEQYF.

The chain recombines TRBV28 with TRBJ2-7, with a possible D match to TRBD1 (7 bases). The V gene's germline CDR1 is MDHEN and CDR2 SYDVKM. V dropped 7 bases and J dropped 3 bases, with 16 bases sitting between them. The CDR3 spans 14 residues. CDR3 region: CASTQGGRNYEQYF. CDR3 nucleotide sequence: TGTGCCAGCACCCAGGGGGGAAGGAACTACGAGCAGTACTTC.